The clone carrying this T cell receptor beta chain was seen many times. Its antigen remains unknown. The data stem from a study of T cells in Graves' hyperthyroidism and ophthalmopathy. RNA transcripts gave rise to amplified TCR beta CDR3 regions. With the HTBI primer set, the TCR CDR3 went through a first round of RT-PCR. TCRdb reprocessed the multiplex PCR reads via MiXCR and lists one record per CDR3 protein. The sample has a few hundred thousand distinct CDR3 sequences, 15% to 20% seen once. Study results and caveats: Onset of ophthalmopathy came a median around 6.2 months after the model predicted it. Classification by a 13 V-J model distinguished ophthalmopathy from stable hyperthyroidism. In the blood, most expanded thyroid clonotypes above 0.001 appeared as well.

Thyroid ultrasound and orbital computed tomography, with clinical symptoms and serum thyroxine and TRAb, informed diagnoses. This CDR3 has 13 amino acids. The V end lost 3 bases, the J end lost 8 bases, and 11 bases lay between the germline ends. CDR1 SGHTA and CDR2 FQGTGA come from the germline V gene. Sequenced sample: blood. The J gene is TRBJ2-1, the V gene TRBV7-3; D gene uncertain. The receptor's source is a young man with Graves' ophthalmopathy. CDR3 DNA: TGTGCCAGCAGCTTTTCCTTGGCCCATGAGCAGTTCTTC. Amino acids: CASSFSLAHEQFF.